Shown below are 26 T cell receptor beta chains from a single sample sequenced in a study of T-cell reconstitution after alpha-beta-depleted transplantation in children. For TCRbeta, the library was prepared with unique molecular identifiers. TCRdb recomputed calls from the PCR reads with MiXCR, one row per CDR3 protein. The table includes around 680,000 distinct CDR3 sequences, around 16% detected once. The sample was PBMCs from the stem cell graft donor, taken from the stem cell graft. The receptors stem from a human donor who donated a stem cell graft to a child with acute myeloid leukemia.

In its sample, this clonotype was seen a few times. The V gene is TRBV7-9, the J gene TRBJ1-2; perhaps TRBD1 as D (6 bases). V was shortened by 6 bases and J by 0 bases, with 11 bases between the two germline ends. The V gene's germline CDR1 is SEHNR and CDR2 FQNEAQ (reference sequence). The CDR3 loop spans 14 amino acids. Here the CDR3 DNA reads TGTGCCAGCAGAGGGGACACGACTAACTATGGCTACACCTTC. Its protein is CASRGDTTNYGYTF.

The sample holds many counts of this clonotype. This chain links TRBV20-1 with TRBJ2-3, with D possibly matching TRBD2 (5 bases). This CDR3 comprises 14 residues. Between the trimmed V and J ends, which lost 5 bases and 4 bases, there was a span of 16 bases. Germline CDR1 and CDR2: DFQATT and SNEGSKA (reference sequence). DNA of the CDR3: TGCAGTGCTCGTCAAGCGGTAGGCGCAGATACGCAGTATTTT. Translation gives CSARQAVGADTQYF.

This clonotype was picked up many times. The chain carries TRBV20-1 and TRBJ2-7, with 8 bases matching TRBD1. The CDR3 sequence is 13 residues long. Unmatched junction bases numbered 8, after V lost 3 bases and J lost 7 bases. Germline V gene sequence: CDR1 DFQATT, CDR2 SNEGSKA (reference sequence). CDR3 region: CSASRTGSWEQYF. The CDR3 DNA is TGCAGTGCTAGCCGGACAGGGTCTTGGGAGCAGTACTTC.

This clonotype was seen at least ten times. The chain links TRBV20-1 to TRBJ2-1; 12 nucleotides line up with TRBD2. Losses at the gene ends were 5 bases for V and 8 bases for J; bases not matched to a gene: 13. Germline V CDR1 and CDR2: DFQATT, SNEGSKA (reference sequence). This CDR3 has 16 amino acids. The CDR3 sequence is CSADTREASGGDEQFF. CDR3 bases: TGCAGTGCTGATACTCGGGAGGCTAGCGGGGGGGATGAGCAGTTCTTC.

This clonotype showed up just a few times. The gene calls are TRBV7-9 and TRBJ2-7; 7 positions agree with TRBD1. Germline V gives CDR1 SEHNR, CDR2 FQNEAQ (reference sequence). V lost 5 bases to trimming and J lost 7 bases; unmatched junction nucleotides: 11. This CDR3 region has 14 residues. The CDR3 DNA reads TGTGCCAGCAGCGCCGCCCGGGACAGTAATGAGCAGTACTTC. It yields the protein CASSAARDSNEQYF.

This chain joins TRBV15 and TRBJ2-7; TRBD1 matches at 11 bases. Per the germline V gene, CDR1 is LNHNV and CDR2 is YYDKDF (reference sequence). Trimming at V came to 6 bases and at J to 6 bases, leaving 7 bases not matched to a gene. The length of the CDR3 is 14 residues. CDR3 in DNA: TGTGCCACCAGGAGGACAGGGGGCGGGTCCGAGCAGTACTTC. Amino acid sequence: CATRRTGGGSEQYF.

The sample holds many counts of this clonotype. The chain's CDR3 is CSARELTEKFYGYTF. CDR3 coding DNA: TGCAGTGCTAGAGAGCTGACAGAGAAGTTTTATGGCTACACCTTC. This chain links TRBV20-1 with TRBJ1-2, with D maybe TRBD1 (5 bases). Germline V CDR1 and CDR2: DFQATT, SNEGSKA (reference sequence). Trimming removed 0 bases at V and 5 bases at J, with 16 bases between. The CDR3 sequence is 15 residues long.

This clonotype was recorded at least ten times. The chain employs TRBV20-1 and TRBJ2-1; D possibly matches TRBD1 or TRBD2 (5 bases each). CDR1 DFQATT and CDR2 SNEGSKA come from the germline V gene (reference sequence). V was clipped by 6 bases and J by 9 bases, with 21 bases between them. This CDR3 is 14 amino acids long. The CDR3 loop is CSAPGKLSAVEQFF. CDR3 bases: TGCAGTGCCCCAGGGAAGCTTAGCGCGGTTGAGCAGTTCTTC.

V and J are TRBV7-9 and TRBJ2-3; a possible D gene is TRBD1 (5 bases). Trimming cost V 10 bases and J 2 bases, with 19 bases left between them. Germline loops: CDR1 SEHNR, CDR2 FQNEAQ (reference sequence). CDR3 size: 15 residues. Written as DNA, the CDR3 is TGTGCCACCACAGGATCGGGTCTCCACACAGATACGCAGTATTTT. Its protein is CATTGSGLHTDTQYF.

This clonotype was counted many times. The chain employs TRBV28 and TRBJ1-2, with no clear D. Germline-derived CDR1 and CDR2 are MDHEN and SYDVKM. CDR3 length: 13 amino acids. The V end lost 5 bases, the J end lost 3 bases, and 10 bases lay between the germline ends. The CDR3 DNA sequence: TGTGCCAGCAGTCCCTATACAGACTATGGCTACACCTTC. It is translated as CASSPYTDYGYTF.

This clonotype came up a few times. The chain joins TRBV5-1 to TRBJ2-1, with 13 bases fitting TRBD2. Unmatched junction bases numbered 12, after V lost 4 bases and J lost 8 bases. The germline gives CDR1 SGHRS, CDR2 YFSETQ. The CDR3 spans 17 residues. The CDR3 here is CASSRLGLAGLVDEQFF. CDR3 nucleotide sequence: TGCGCCAGCAGCCGCTTGGGACTAGCGGGGCTGGTGGATGAGCAGTTCTTC.

This clonotype was observed a few times. The chain recombines TRBV24-1 with TRBJ2-1; D is undetermined. Germline lookup yields CDR1 KGHDR and CDR2 SFDVKD. Trimming cost V 3 bases and J 9 bases, with 14 bases left between them. The CDR3 has 14 residues. CDR3 in DNA: TGTGCCACCAGTGATGAAAAAGGGTGGGTTGAGCAGTTCTTC. It yields the protein CATSDEKGWVEQFF.

Only a few counts were recorded for this clonotype. The V and J genes are TRBV15 and TRBJ2-1; perhaps TRBD1 as D (6 bases). Looked up from germline, CDR1 is LNHNV and CDR2 is YYDKDF (reference sequence). With 0 bases removed from V and 10 bases from J, the gap between germline ends came to 10 bases. CDR3 size: 13 residues. The CDR3, as DNA: TGTGCCACCAGCAGAGAGCCCAGGGGCGAGCAGTTCTTC. Its protein product is CATSREPRGEQFF.

This clonotype was seen many times. The CDR3, as DNA: TGCAGTGCTCTACCAGGGACTAGCGGGGGGGCCGAGCAGTACTTC. Residues: CSALPGTSGGAEQYF. The J gene is TRBJ2-7, the V gene TRBV20-1; 16 nucleotides line up with TRBD2. The CDR3 is 15 amino acids. Per the germline V gene, CDR1 is DFQATT and CDR2 is SNEGSKA (reference sequence). The trim removed 5 bases at V and 6 bases at J, leaving 7 bases unmatched.

This clonotype showed up many times. The rearrangement joins TRBV20-1 to TRBJ2-7; 9 bases map to TRBD1. Germline V gene sequence: CDR1 DFQATT, CDR2 SNEGSKA (reference sequence). V gave up 0 bases and J gave up 4 bases; unmatched junction bases: 10. There are 16 residues in the CDR3. The CDR3 here is CSARDVGTGPTYEQYV. As DNA, the CDR3 is TGCAGTGCTAGAGATGTAGGGACAGGGCCGACGTACGAGCAGTACGTC.

This clonotype appeared many times. The chain employs TRBV20-1 and TRBJ2-1, with D possibly TRBD1 on 5 matching bases. Deletions cut 6 bases from V and 4 bases from J, with 13 bases between. The CDR3 is 13 amino acids. Germline CDR1 DFQATT, CDR2 SNEGSKA (reference sequence). DNA of the CDR3: TGCAGTGCAACCCTTGGGGCGTACAATGAGCAGTTCTTC. This codes for CSATLGAYNEQFF.

This clonotype was detected many times. V gene TRBV29-1 combines with J gene TRBJ2-1; D is undetermined. V was shortened by 8 bases and J by 0 bases, with 11 bases between the two germline ends. Germline V CDR1 and CDR2: SQVTM, ANQGSEA. This CDR3 contains 13 residues. In nucleotides, the CDR3 is TGCAGCCTTATGGTGGGCTCCTACAATGAGCAGTTCTTC. Translation gives CSLMVGSYNEQFF.

This clonotype has just a few counts. This chain joins TRBV7-2 and TRBJ1-1; 9 positions agree with TRBD1. The V segment lost 5 bases and the J segment 7 bases; nucleotides outside the gene matches: 11. This CDR3 region has 15 residues. Germline V CDR1 and CDR2: SGHTA, FQGNSA. Here the CDR3 DNA reads TGTGCCAGCAGCCCCGGGGACAGGGCCAGATATGAAGCTTTCTTT. Encoded protein: CASSPGDRARYEAFF.

The V gene is TRBV5-1, the J gene TRBJ1-1; a possible D gene is TRBD1 (5 bases). The CDR3 has 17 amino acids. V was clipped by 3 bases and J by 0 bases, with 18 bases between them. The V gene's germline CDR1 is SGHRS and CDR2 YFSETQ. CDR3: CASSSGTDPMLNTEAFF. CDR3 nucleotides: TGCGCCAGCAGCTCCGGGACCGATCCTATGCTGAACACTGAAGCTTTCTTT.

The chain joins TRBV5-1 to TRBJ1-2; 8 bases are a match to TRBD1. Trimming at V came to 4 bases and at J to 4 bases, leaving 9 bases not matched to a gene. The CDR3 runs 15 residues. From germline, CDR1 is SGHRS and CDR2 YFSETQ. The DNA for the CDR3 is TGCGCCAGCAGCGAACAGGGGGTAGGGACCTATGGCTACACCTTC. It encodes CASSEQGVGTYGYTF.

This clonotype was counted at least ten times. This chain joins TRBV20-1 and TRBJ1-2; unclear D gene. CDR3 size: 11 residues. Looked up from germline, CDR1 is DFQATT and CDR2 is SNEGSKA (reference sequence). The V end was cut by 5 bases, the J end by 3 bases, with 7 bases between. In DNA, the CDR3 is TGCAGTGCTCCCCCAGACTATGGCTACACCTTC. Amino acid sequence: CSAPPDYGYTF.

The J gene is TRBJ1-1, the V gene TRBV7-2; D unclear. V dropped 2 bases and J dropped 2 bases, with 12 bases sitting between them. The length of the CDR3 is 15 residues. Looked up from germline, CDR1 is SGHTA and CDR2 is FQGNSA. The CDR3, as DNA: TGTGCCAGCAGCTTATTAGCTGGGATCAACACTGAAGCTTTCTTT. Protein sequence: CASSLLAGINTEAFF.

A remark on this clonotype: A much larger clonotype is one base distant, so this may be a read error. The chain joins TRBV20-1 to TRBJ1-6; 10 positions match TRBD1. J gave up 14 bases and V 7 bases, and 11 bases lay outside the gene matches. The CDR3 covers 13 residues. The germline CDR1 and CDR2 sequences are DFQATT and SNEGSKA (reference sequence). CDR3: CSGGQGGYRTLHF. For the CDR3, the DNA is TGCAGTGGAGGACAGGGGGGTTATCGAACCCTCCACTTT.

Ten or more counts support this clonotype. This rearrangement joins TRBV6-1 to TRBJ2-7; possibly TRBD1 for D (5 bases). This CDR3 comprises 14 residues. Trimming shortened V by 0 bases and J by 0 bases, and 6 bases separated the two germline ends. CDR1 is MNHNS, CDR2 SASEGT, per germline. CDR3: CASSEADSSYEQYF. The CDR3 nucleotides read TGTGCCAGCAGTGAAGCCGACAGCTCCTACGAGCAGTACTTC.

This clonotype has at least ten counts. The chain uses TRBV20-1 and TRBJ2-5, with D unresolved. This CDR3 contains 15 residues. Germline values: CDR1 DFQATT, CDR2 SNEGSKA (reference sequence). Trimming cost V 5 bases and J 0 bases, with 16 bases left between them. The CDR3 sequence is CSAPEGSGNQETQYF. The CDR3 DNA reads as TGCAGTGCTCCCGAAGGGTCTGGTAACCAAGAGACCCAGTACTTC.

This clonotype came up a few times. This chain uses TRBV12-3 or TRBV12-4 with TRBJ2-7; TRBD2 might be the D (7 bases). There are 12 residues in the CDR3. The germline V and J ends were trimmed by 4 bases and 5 bases, with 9 bases remaining between them. The CDR3 DNA is TGTGCCAGCAGTTCGGGGGGCCACGAGCAGTACGTC. It specifies CASSSGGHEQYV.